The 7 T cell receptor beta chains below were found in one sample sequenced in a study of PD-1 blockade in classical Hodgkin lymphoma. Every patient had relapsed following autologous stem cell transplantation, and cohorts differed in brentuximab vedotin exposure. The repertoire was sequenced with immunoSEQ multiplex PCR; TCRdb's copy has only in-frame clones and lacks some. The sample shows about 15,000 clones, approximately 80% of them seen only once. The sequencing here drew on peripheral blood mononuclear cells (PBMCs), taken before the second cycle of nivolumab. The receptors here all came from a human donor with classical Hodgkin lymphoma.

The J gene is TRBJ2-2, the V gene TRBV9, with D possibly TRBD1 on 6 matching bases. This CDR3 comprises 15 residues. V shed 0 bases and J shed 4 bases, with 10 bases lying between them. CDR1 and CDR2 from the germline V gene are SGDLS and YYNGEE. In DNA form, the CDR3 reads TGTGCCAGCAGCGTAGGGGTAGGGGGCACCGGGGAGCTGTTTTTT. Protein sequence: CASSVGVGGTGELFF.

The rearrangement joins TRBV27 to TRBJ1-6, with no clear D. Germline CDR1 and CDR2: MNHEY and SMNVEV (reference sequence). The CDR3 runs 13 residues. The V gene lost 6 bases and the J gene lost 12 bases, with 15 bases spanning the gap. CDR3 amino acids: CASRMGSSLPLHF. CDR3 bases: TGTGCCAGCAGGATGGGAAGCTCCTTACCCCTCCACTTT.

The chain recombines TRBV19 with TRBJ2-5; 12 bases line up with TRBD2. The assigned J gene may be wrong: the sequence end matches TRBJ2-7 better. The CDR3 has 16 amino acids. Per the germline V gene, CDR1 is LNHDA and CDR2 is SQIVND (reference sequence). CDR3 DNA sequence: TGTGCCAGTAGGAAAGGACTAGCGGGAAGCTCCTACGAGCAGTACTTC. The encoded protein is CASRKGLAGSSYEQYF.

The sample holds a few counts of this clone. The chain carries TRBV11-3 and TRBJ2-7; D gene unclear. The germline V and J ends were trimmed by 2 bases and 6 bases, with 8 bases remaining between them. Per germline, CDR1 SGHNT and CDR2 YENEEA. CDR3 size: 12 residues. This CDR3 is CASSLTDSEQYF. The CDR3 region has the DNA TGTGCCAGCAGCTTAACAGACTCCGAGCAGTACTTC.

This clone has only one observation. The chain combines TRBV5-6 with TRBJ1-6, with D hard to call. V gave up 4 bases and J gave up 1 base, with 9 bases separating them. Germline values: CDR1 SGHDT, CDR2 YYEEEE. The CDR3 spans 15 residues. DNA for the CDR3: TGTGCCAGCAGCCTGGGAAGGTCCTATAATTCACCCCTCCACTTT. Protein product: CASSLGRSYNSPLHF.

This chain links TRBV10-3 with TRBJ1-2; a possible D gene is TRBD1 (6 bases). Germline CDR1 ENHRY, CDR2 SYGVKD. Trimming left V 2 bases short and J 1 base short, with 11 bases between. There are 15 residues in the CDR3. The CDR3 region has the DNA TGTGCCATCAGTGAGCAGGACAGCATTAACTATGGCTACACCTTC. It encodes CAISEQDSINYGYTF.

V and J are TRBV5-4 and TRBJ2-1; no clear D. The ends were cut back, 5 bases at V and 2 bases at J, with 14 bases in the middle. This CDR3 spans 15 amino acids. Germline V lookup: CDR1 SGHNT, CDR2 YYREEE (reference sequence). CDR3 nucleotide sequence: TGTGCCAGCAGACCTCTTGGTGGGGCCTACAATGAGCAGTTCTTC. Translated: CASRPLGGAYNEQFF.